These T cell receptor beta chains were read from a single sample in a study of vaccination and CD4 T cells after COVID-19. Their cognate antigens are unknown. TCRdb used MiXCR to reprocess the PCR reads, holding one entry per CDR3 protein. The repertoire has about 15,000 distinct CDR3 sequences, 73% of them found once; the top ten carry about 4.6%. The specimen was CD4+ T cells from blood, cultured in vitro. These receptor sequences come from a human donor who had recovered from COVID-19. The CDR3 runs from the conserved cysteine through the conserved F or W. A D gene is named only where the DNA matches it firmly. The listing skips clone size in some rows; elsewhere it reads once, few, many or a size class.

cdr3_aa cdr3_nt j_call clone_size d_call v_call
CASSRPGQLNQPQHF TGTGCCAGTAGTAGGCCGGGACAGTTAAATCAGCCCCAGCATTTT TRBJ1-5 NA TRBD1 TRBV19
CASSLKTGTEAFF TGTGCCAGCAGCTTAAAGACGGGGACTGAAGCTTTCTTT TRBJ1-1 NA NA TRBV7-2
CSARKGRSNTGELFF TGCAGTGCTAGAAAGGGGAGATCGAACACCGGGGAGCTGTTTTTT TRBJ2-2 NA NA TRBV20-1
CASSPAGGPTDTQYF TGTGCCAGCAGCCCAGCGGGAGGGCCGACAGATACGCAGTATTTT TRBJ2-3 NA TRBD2 TRBV14
CASSSWDSPYEQYF TGTGCCAGTAGCTCTTGGGACAGCCCCTACGAGCAGTACTTC TRBJ2-7 NA TRBD1 TRBV19
CSARRTGSGQPQHF TGCAGTGCCAGGAGGACAGGGAGCGGGCAGCCCCAGCATTTT TRBJ1-5 few TRBD1 TRBV20-1
CASSPGQGGGNTEAFF TGTGCCAGCAGCCCGGGACAGGGCGGAGGGAACACTGAAGCTTTCTTT TRBJ1-1 NA TRBD1 TRBV7-6
CSALDRVAGNTIYF TGCAGTGCCTTAGACAGGGTAGCTGGAAACACCATATATTTT TRBJ1-3 NA TRBD1 TRBV20-1
CASSRDTEAFF TGTGCCAGCAGTCGGGACACTGAAGCTTTCTTT TRBJ1-1 NA NA TRBV12-3/TRBV12-4
CASSQSGRVDEQYF TGTGCCAGCAGCCAATCCGGGAGGGTAGACGAGCAGTACTTC TRBJ2-7 NA TRBD2 TRBV4-2
CSARGGVMGETQYF TGCAGTGCACGGGGGGGAGTGATGGGAGAGACCCAGTACTTC TRBJ2-5 NA TRBD2 TRBV20-1
CASSYSRQDPTNEKLFF TGTGCCAGCAGTTACTCGAGACAGGACCCAACTAATGAAAAACTGTTTTTT TRBJ1-4 NA NA TRBV6-5
CAWSVPGREQYF TGTGCCTGGAGTGTGCCGGGTCGGGAGCAGTACTTC TRBJ2-7 NA NA TRBV30
CASSRGQGVLDTEAFF TGTGCCAGTAGTCGGGGACAGGGGGTTCTTGACACTGAAGCTTTCTTT TRBJ1-1 NA TRBD1 TRBV19
CSADRGNTEAFF TGCAGTGCCGACAGGGGGAACACTGAAGCTTTCTTT TRBJ1-1 few TRBD1 TRBV20-1
CASSYRGAHTEAFF TGTGCCAGCAGTTACAGGGGGGCGCACACTGAAGCTTTCTTT TRBJ1-1 NA NA TRBV6-2/TRBV6-3
CSARWGLGTYEQYF TGCAGTGCTAGGTGGGGCCTCGGAACCTACGAGCAGTACTTC TRBJ2-7 few NA TRBV20-1
CASSLEVSSGSSYNEQFF TGTGCCAGCAGCTTAGAGGTGTCTAGCGGGAGCTCCTACAATGAGCAGTTCTTC TRBJ2-1 NA TRBD2 TRBV7-2
CASSPEGQGIYGYTF TGTGCCAGCAGTCCAGAGGGACAGGGAATTTATGGCTACACCTTC TRBJ1-2 NA TRBD1 TRBV2
CASSDDIGLRNGYTF TGTGCCAGCAGTGACGATATAGGGTTAAGGAATGGCTACACCTTC TRBJ1-2 once NA TRBV6-4
CASSEIETGLGKPQHF TGTGCCAGCAGTGAAATCGAGACAGGGTTAGGAAAGCCCCAGCATTTT TRBJ1-5 NA TRBD1 TRBV6-1
CSASGSGGELFF TGCAGTGCTAGTGGCTCGGGCGGGGAGCTGTTTTTT TRBJ2-2 NA NA TRBV20-1
CSVARDYQETQYF TGCAGCGTTGCCAGGGATTACCAAGAGACCCAGTACTTC TRBJ2-5 NA NA TRBV29-1
CASSLNGSPTGELFF TGTGCCAGCAGCTTAAATGGCTCCCCGACCGGGGAGCTGTTTTTT TRBJ2-2 NA NA TRBV7-3
CASSLAGPINQPQHF TGTGCCAGCAGCTTAGCGGGACCGATTAATCAGCCCCAGCATTTT TRBJ1-5 few NA TRBV7-8
CASSPLSGVVPTEAFF TGTGCCAGCAGCCCCCTCTCGGGAGTGGTGCCCACTGAAGCTTTCTTT TRBJ1-1 NA NA TRBV9
CSARVAASPLHF TGCAGTGCTAGAGTGGCAGCCTCACCCCTCCACTTT TRBJ1-6 NA NA TRBV20-1
CASSLGGMGDEQYF TGTGCCAGCAGTTTAGGGGGTATGGGTGACGAGCAGTACTTC TRBJ2-7 NA NA TRBV28
CSAGKEGNEQFF TGCAGTGCGGGAAAAGAGGGCAATGAGCAGTTCTTC TRBJ2-1 few NA TRBV20-1
CASSNCGAGENEQFF TGTGCCAGCAGCAATTGTGGAGCGGGAGAGAATGAGCAGTTCTTC TRBJ2-1 NA NA TRBV21-1
CSARTRELNYGYTF TGCAGTGCTAGAACGAGAGAGCTTAACTATGGCTACACCTTC TRBJ1-2 NA NA TRBV20-1
CASSVPGPPYEQYF TGTGCCAGCAGCGTCCCGGGACCGCCTTACGAGCAGTACTTC TRBJ2-7 NA NA TRBV28
CSAREGGTPFGTQYF TGCAGTGCTAGAGAAGGGGGGACCCCTTTCGGGACCCAGTACTTC TRBJ2-5 once NA TRBV20-1
CASSLTPETPGADTQYF TGTGCCAGCAGCTTAACGCCTGAGACTCCTGGGGCAGATACGCAGTATTTT TRBJ2-3 NA NA TRBV7-3
CATRQKGTGGEAFF TGTGCCACGCGACAGAAAGGCACTGGAGGAGAAGCTTTCTTT TRBJ1-1 NA NA TRBV19
CASSPQSLLNYGYTF TGTGCCAGCAGTCCGCAGAGTTTGCTCAACTATGGCTACACCTTC TRBJ1-2 NA NA TRBV6-2/TRBV6-3
CASSYYQGPNGYTF TGTGCCAGCAGTTACTACCAAGGGCCCAATGGCTACACCTTC TRBJ1-2 NA NA TRBV6-5
CASSLQGRSTEAFF TGTGCCAGCAGCCTACAGGGACGAAGTACTGAAGCTTTCTTT TRBJ1-1 NA NA TRBV5-4
CASSSQGSNQPQHF TGTGCCAGCAGCTCCCAGGGTAGCAATCAGCCCCAGCATTTT TRBJ1-5 few NA TRBV7-2
CASRFAARYGYTF TGTGCCAGCCGGTTTGCTGCCCGCTATGGCTACACCTTC TRBJ1-2 few NA TRBV19
CASSLAGQGNTIYF TGTGCCAGCAGCTTAGCCGGACAGGGAAACACCATATATTTT TRBJ1-3 NA NA TRBV7-8
CASSVENFGELFF TGTGCCAGCAGCGTAGAGAACTTCGGGGAGCTGTTTTTT TRBJ2-2 NA NA TRBV9
CASRTSGPDEQFF TGCGCCAGCAGAACTAGCGGACCCGATGAGCAGTTCTTC TRBJ2-1 NA TRBD2 TRBV10-2
CASSYGAEKLFF TGTGCCAGCAGTTACGGGGCTGAAAAACTGTTTTTT TRBJ1-4 NA NA TRBV6-5
CASSLVGHTEAFF TGTGCCAGCAGCTTAGTGGGGCACACTGAAGCTTTCTTT TRBJ1-1 NA NA TRBV7-6
CASSRQGAANYGYTF TGTGCCAGCAGCCGGCAGGGGGCAGCTAACTATGGCTACACCTTC TRBJ1-2 NA TRBD1 TRBV14
CATSRDLLEGANGYTF TGTGCCACCAGCAGAGATCTCCTTGAGGGAGCAAATGGCTACACCTTC TRBJ1-2 NA NA TRBV15
CASSGGRTLRSYEQYF TGTGCCAGCAGCGGTGGACGGACCTTGAGGTCCTACGAGCAGTACTTC TRBJ2-7 NA NA TRBV7-9
CASSLETPREKLFF TGTGCCAGCAGCTTAGAGACGCCCCGGGAAAAACTGTTTTTT TRBJ1-4 NA NA TRBV11-3